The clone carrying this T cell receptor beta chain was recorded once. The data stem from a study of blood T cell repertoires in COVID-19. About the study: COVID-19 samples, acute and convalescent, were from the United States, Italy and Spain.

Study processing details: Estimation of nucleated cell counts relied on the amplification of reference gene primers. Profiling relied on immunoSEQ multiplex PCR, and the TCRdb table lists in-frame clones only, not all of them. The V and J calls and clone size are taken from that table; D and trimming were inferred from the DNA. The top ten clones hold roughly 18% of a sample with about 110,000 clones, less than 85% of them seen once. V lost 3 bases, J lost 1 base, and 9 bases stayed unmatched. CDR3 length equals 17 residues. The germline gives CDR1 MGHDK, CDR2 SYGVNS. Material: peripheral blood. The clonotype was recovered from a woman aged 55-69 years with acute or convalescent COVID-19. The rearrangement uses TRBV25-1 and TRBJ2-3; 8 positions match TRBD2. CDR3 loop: CASSDGISGIGTDTQYF. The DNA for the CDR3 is TGTGCCAGCAGTGATGGGATTAGCGGGATAGGCACAGATACGCAGTATTTT.